This T cell receptor (beta chain) was documented in a study of blood T cell repertoires in COVID-19. Germline V gene data show CDR1 as LNHNV and CDR2 as YYDKDF (reference sequence). V gave up 4 bases and J gave up 1 base, with 7 bases separating them. The CDR3 runs 13 residues. Method: immunoSEQ multiplex PCR; TCRdb's copy keeps in-frame clones and lacks some. This table holds over 120,000 clones, approximately 87% found once. Enrolled through a virtual design, the participants were between about 18 and 100 years of age and came from about two dozen US areas. The chain joins TRBV15 to TRBJ1-1; no firm D call. The source material was PBMCs or T cells enriched from blood (not recorded which). The receptor was isolated from a man aged 55 to 70 who had recovered from COVID-19. CDR3 loop: CATSTTTNTEAFF. The CDR3, as DNA: TGTGCCACCAGCACGACAACGAACACTGAAGCTTTCTTT.